The clone carrying this TCR beta chain was seen more than once but under ten times. What it binds is unknown. V was pared by 4 bases and J by 6 bases, with 21 bases between. The germline V gene encodes CDR1 SGHRS and CDR2 YFSETQ. This CDR3 spans 16 amino acids. These data come from a study of T-cell reconstitution after alpha-beta-depleted transplantation in children. Findings of the study overall: T cells produced anew were the main source of T-cell counts and diversity one year after transplant.

The TCRbeta library was prepared with unique molecular identifiers. From the PCR reads, TCRdb called clonotypes with MiXCR, one entry per CDR3 protein. Of about 110,000 distinct CDR3 sequences in the sample, about 6.5% were seen once. The rearrangement joins TRBV5-1 to TRBJ2-3; no clear D gene. The sequence derives from a male patient between 2 and 10 years old who had a stem cell transplant for acute lymphoblastic leukemia, so the T cells may come from the graft donor. The starting material was PBMCs, mostly from graft donor cells, obtained 360 days after TCRalphabeta/CD19-depleted stem cell transplant. The CDR3 is CASSRPFFPDGDTQYF. CDR3 bases: TGCGCCAGCAGCCGACCTTTCTTCCCAGACGGGGATACGCAGTATTTT.